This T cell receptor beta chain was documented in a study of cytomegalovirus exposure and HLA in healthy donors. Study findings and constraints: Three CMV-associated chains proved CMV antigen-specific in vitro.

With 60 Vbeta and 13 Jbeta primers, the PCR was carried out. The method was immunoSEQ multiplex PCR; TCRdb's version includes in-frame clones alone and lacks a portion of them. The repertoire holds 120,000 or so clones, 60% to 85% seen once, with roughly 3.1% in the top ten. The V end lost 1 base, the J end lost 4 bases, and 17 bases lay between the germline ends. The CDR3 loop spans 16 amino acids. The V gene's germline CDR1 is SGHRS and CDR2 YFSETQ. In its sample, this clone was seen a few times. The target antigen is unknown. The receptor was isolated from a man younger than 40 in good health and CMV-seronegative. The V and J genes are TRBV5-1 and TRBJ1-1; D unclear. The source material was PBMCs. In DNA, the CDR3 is TGCGCCAGCAGCTTGAAGGAGGTACAATTATTCACTGAAGCTTTCTTT. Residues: CASSLKEVQLFTEAFF.